This T cell receptor beta chain was sequenced for a study of shared clonotypes between healthy human individuals. Sequencing was performed with immunoSEQ multiplex PCR; in TCRdb, only in-frame clones are kept and a portion is missing. The table records millions of clones, just over 90% of them present only once. Germline V CDR1 and CDR2: MNHEY, SMNVEV (reference sequence). CDR3 length: 16 amino acids. V lost 5 bases, J lost 4 bases, and 14 bases stayed unmatched. It was CD45RO-negative cells, positively selected for CCR7, that made up naive CD8 cells, with terminally differentiated effector memory CD45RA+ cells excluded.

The source material was naive CD8+ T cells from PBMCs. The origin of this receptor is a young man in good health. Some clones in this sample may be carry-over from other donors' samples. This rearrangement joins TRBV27 to TRBJ2-7, with TRBD1 matching 7 bases. This CDR3 is CASSPQTGAGPYEQYF. The CDR3 DNA reads as TGTGCCAGCAGTCCCCAAACAGGGGCCGGCCCTTACGAGCAGTACTTC.